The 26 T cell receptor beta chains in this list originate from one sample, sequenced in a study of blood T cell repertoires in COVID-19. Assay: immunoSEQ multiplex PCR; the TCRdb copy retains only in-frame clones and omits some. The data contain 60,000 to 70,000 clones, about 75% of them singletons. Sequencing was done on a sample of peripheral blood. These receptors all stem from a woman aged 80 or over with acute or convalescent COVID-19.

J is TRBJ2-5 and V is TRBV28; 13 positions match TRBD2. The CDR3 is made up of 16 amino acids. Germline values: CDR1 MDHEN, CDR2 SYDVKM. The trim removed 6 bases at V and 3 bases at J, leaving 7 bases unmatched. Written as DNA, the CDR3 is TGTGCCAGCAGCCCGGGGACTAGCGGGACCAAAGAGACCCAGTACTTC. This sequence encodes CASSPGTSGTKETQYF.

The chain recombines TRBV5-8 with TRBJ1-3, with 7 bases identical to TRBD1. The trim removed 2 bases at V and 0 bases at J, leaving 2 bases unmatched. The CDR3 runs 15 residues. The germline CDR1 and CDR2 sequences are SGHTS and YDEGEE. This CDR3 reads CASSLRQGSGNTIYF. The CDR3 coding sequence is TGTGCCAGCAGCTTACGACAGGGCTCTGGAAACACCATATATTTT.

The CDR3 sequence is CASSQESLGGETQYF. The CDR3 DNA is TGCGCCAGCAGCCAAGAGTCCCTAGGGGGAGAGACCCAGTACTTC. The chain joins TRBV4-3 to TRBJ2-5, with TRBD1 as a possible D gene (6 bases). Germline assignment: CDR1 LGHNA and CDR2 YSLEER. The CDR3 runs 15 residues. V lost 0 bases and J lost 4, with 12 bases in between.

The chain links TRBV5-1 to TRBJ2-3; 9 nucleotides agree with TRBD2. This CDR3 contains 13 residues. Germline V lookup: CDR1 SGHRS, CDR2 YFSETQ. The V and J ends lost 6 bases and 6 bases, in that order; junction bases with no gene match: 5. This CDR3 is CASNSGSSDTQYF. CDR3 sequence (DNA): TGCGCCAGCAATAGCGGGAGTTCGGATACGCAGTATTTT.

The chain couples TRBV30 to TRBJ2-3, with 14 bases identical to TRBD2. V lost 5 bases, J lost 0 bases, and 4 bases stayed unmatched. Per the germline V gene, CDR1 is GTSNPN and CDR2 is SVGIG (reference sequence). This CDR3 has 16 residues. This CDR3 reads CAWGLAGGPSTDTQYF. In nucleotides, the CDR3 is TGTGCCTGGGGACTAGCGGGAGGACCTAGCACAGATACGCAGTATTTT.

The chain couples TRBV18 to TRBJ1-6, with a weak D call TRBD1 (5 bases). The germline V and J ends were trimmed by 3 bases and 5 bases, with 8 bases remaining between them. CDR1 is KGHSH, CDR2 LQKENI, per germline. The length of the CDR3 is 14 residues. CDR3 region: CASSPTADNSPLHF. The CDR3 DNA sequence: TGTGCCAGCTCACCGACAGCCGATAATTCACCCCTCCACTTT.

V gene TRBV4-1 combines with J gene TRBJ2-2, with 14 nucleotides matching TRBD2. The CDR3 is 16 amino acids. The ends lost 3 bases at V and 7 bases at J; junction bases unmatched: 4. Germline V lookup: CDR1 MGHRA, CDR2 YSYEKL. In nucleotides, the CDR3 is TGCGCCAGCAGCCAGGGACTAGCGGGAGTCAACGGGGAGCTGTTTTTT. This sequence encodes CASSQGLAGVNGELFF.

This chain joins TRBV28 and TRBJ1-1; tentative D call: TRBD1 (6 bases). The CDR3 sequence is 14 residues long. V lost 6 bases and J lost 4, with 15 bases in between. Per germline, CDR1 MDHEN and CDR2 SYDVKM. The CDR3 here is CASSLRGMSTEAFF. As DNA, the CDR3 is TGTGCCAGCAGCCTGAGGGGGATGAGCACTGAAGCTTTCTTT.

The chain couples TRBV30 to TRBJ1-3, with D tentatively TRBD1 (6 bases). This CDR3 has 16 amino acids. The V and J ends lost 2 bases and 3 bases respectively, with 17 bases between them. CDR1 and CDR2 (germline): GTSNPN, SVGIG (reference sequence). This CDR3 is CAWSSVYRGGGNTIYF. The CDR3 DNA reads TGTGCCTGGAGTTCAGTGTATCGAGGGGGTGGAAACACCATATATTTT.

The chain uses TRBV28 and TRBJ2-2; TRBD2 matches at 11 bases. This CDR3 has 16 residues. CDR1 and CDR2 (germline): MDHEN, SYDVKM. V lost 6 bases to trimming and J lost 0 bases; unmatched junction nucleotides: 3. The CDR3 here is CASRLSGRANTGELFF. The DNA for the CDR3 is TGTGCCAGCAGACTTAGCGGGAGGGCGAACACCGGGGAGCTGTTTTTT.

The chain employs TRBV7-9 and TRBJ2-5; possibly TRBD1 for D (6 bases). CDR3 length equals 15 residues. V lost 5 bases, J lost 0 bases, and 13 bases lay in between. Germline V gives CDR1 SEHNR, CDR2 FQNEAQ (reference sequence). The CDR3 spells CASSLWTAYQETQYF. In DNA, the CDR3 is TGTGCCAGCAGCCTTTGGACAGCGTACCAAGAGACCCAGTACTTC.

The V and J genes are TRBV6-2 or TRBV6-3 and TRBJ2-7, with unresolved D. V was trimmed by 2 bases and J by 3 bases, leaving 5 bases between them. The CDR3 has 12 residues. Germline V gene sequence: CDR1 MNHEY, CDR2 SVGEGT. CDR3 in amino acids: CASSYTGYEQYF. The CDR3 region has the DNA TGTGCCAGCAGTTACACGGGCTACGAGCAGTACTTC.

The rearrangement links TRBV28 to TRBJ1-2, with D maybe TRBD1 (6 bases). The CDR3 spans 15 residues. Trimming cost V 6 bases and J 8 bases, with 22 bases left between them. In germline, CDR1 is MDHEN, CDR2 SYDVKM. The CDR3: CASSLFTGTMGGYTF. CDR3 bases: TGTGCCAGCAGCCTATTTACCGGGACAATGGGAGGCTACACCTTC.

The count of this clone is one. This CDR3 is CASSQGRGGTEAFF. The CDR3 DNA is TGTGCCAGCTCACAAGGCAGGGGCGGCACTGAAGCTTTCTTT. The V and J genes are TRBV18 and TRBJ1-1, with D tentatively TRBD1 (6 bases). Trimming cost V 4 bases and J 4 bases, with 13 bases left between them. CDR1 is KGHSH, CDR2 LQKENI, per germline. The CDR3 totals 14 residues.

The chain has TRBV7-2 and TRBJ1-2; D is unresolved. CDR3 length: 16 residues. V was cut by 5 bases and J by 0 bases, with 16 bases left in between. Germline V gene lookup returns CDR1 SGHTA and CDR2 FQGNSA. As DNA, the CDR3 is TGTGCCAGCAGCACTGGGCCCGTCGAAGCTAACTATGGCTACACCTTC. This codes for CASSTGPVEANYGYTF.

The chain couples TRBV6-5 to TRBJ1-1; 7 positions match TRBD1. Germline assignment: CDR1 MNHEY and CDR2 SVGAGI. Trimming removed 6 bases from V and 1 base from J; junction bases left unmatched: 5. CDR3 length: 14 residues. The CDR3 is CASRSGTENTEAFF. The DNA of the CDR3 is TGTGCCAGCAGGTCCGGGACAGAGAACACTGAAGCTTTCTTT.

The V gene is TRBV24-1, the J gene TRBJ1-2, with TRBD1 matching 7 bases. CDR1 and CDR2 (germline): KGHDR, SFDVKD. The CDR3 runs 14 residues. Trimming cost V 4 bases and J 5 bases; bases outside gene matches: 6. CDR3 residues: CATSDPGTEYGYTF. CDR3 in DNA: TGTGCCACCAGTGACCCCGGGACAGAGTATGGCTACACCTTC.

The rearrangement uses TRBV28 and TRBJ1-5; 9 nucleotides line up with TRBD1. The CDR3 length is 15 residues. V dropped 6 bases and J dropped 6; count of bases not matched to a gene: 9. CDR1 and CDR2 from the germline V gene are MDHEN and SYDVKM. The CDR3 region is CASRSTGGMFQPQHF. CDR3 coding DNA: TGTGCCAGCAGGTCCACAGGGGGCATGTTTCAGCCCCAGCATTTT.

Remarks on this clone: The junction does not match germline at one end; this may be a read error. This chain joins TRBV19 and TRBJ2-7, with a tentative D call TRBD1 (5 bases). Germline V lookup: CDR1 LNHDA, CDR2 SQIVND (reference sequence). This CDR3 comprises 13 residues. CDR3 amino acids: CASSGAPDYVQYF. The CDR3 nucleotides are TGTGCCAGTAGTGGGGCACCCGATTACGTGCAGTACTTC.

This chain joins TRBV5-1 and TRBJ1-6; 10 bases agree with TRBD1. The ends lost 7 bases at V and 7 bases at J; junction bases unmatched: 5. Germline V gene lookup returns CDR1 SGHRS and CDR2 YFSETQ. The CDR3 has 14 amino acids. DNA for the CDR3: TGCGCCAGCCGGGACAGGGGCCTAAATTCACCCCTCCACTTT. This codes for CASRDRGLNSPLHF. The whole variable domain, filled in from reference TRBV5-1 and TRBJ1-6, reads KAGVTQTPRYLIKTRGQQVTLSCSPISGHRSVSWYQQTPGQGLQFLFEYFSETQRNKGNFPGRFSGRQFSNSRSEMNVSTLELGDSALYLCASRDRGLNSPLHFGNGTRLTVT.

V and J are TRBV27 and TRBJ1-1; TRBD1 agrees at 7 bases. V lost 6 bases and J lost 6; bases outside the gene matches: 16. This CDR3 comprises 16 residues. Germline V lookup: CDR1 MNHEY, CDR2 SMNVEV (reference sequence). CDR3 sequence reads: CASRSSRTGTFAEAFF. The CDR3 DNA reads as TGTGCCAGCAGGTCCAGCAGGACAGGAACCTTCGCTGAAGCTTTCTTT.

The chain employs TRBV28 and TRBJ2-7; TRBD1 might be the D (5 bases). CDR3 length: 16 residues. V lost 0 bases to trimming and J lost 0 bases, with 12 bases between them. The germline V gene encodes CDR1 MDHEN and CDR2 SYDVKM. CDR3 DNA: TGTGCCAGCAGTTTATGGGGCAGGGCGAGCTCCTACGAGCAGTACTTC. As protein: CASSLWGRASSYEQYF.

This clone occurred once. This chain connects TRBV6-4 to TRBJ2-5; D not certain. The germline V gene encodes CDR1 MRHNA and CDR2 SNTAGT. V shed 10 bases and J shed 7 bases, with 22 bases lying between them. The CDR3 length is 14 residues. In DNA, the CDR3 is TGTGCCACCACCCCGTGGAGCCCGCGCGGGACCCAGTACTTC. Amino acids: CATTPWSPRGTQYF.

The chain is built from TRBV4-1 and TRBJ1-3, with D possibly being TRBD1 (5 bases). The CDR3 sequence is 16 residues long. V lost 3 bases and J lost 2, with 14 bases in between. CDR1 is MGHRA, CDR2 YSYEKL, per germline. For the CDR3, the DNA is TGCGCCAGCAGCCAGTTTCGGGGGGTCGCTGGAAACACCATATATTTT. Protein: CASSQFRGVAGNTIYF.

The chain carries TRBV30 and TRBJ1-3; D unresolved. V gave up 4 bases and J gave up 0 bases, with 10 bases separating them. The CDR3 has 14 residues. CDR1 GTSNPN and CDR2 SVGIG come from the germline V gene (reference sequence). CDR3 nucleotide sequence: TGTGCCTGGACCGGGGAAAGCTCTGGAAACACCATATATTTT. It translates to CAWTGESSGNTIYF.

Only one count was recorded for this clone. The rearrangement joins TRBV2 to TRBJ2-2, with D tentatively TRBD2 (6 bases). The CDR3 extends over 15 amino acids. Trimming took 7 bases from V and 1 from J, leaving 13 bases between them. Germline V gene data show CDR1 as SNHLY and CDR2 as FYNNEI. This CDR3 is CASTPRRGNTGELFF. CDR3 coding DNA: TGTGCCAGCACCCCCCGGCGGGGGAACACCGGGGAGCTGTTTTTT. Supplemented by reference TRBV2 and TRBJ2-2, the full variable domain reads EPEVTQTPSHQVTQMGQEVILRCVPISNHLYFYWYRQILGQKVEFLVSFYNNEISEKSEIFDDQFSVERPDGSNFTLKIRSTKLEDSAMYFCASTPRRGNTGELFFGEGSRLTVL.